The text below deals with one T cell receptor beta chain. Its antigen remains unidentified. The germline V gene has CDR1 SGDLS and CDR2 YYNGEE. The CDR3 covers 14 residues. Trimming removed 2 bases from V and 0 bases from J, with 6 bases in between. These data come from a study of cytomegalovirus exposure and HLA in healthy donors. Study-wide results and caveats: Some public TCRs appeared in many individuals, while most sequences were rare. Under in vitro conditions, a few CMV-associated chains were confirmed as specific for CMV antigens. Subsequent analysis revealed that first-cohort TCR clusters tended to co-occur in the 110 or so validation repertoires. Some TCR beta chains (164 of them) were listed as cytomegalovirus-associated.

The repertoire was sequenced with immunoSEQ multiplex PCR; TCRdb's copy has only in-frame clones and lacks some. The table records fewer than 140,000 clones, approximately 90% of them present only once. The material sequenced was PBMCs. This clonotype was sampled from a woman between 18 and 29 years old in good health and CMV-seropositive. V and J are TRBV9 and TRBJ2-1; no firm D call. The CDR3 coding sequence is TGTGCCAGCAGCGTCGGTTTCTCCTACAATGAGCAGTTCTTC. This codes for CASSVGFSYNEQFF.